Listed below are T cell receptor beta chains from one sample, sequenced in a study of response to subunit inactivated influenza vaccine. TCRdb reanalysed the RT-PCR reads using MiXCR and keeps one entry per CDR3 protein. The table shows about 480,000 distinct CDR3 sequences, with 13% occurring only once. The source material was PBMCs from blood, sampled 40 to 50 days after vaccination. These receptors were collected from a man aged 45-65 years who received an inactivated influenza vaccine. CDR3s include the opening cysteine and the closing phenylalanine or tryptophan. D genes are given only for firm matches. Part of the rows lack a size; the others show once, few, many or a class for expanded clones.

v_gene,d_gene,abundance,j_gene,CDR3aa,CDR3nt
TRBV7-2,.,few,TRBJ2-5,CASSRSITGGSAETQYF,TGTGCCAGCAGCCGATCCATAACGGGCGGCTCGGCGGAGACCCAGTACTTC
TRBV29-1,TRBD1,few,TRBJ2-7,CSVEEARTGDSYEQYF,TGCAGCGTTGAAGAAGCTAGGACAGGGGACTCCTACGAGCAGTACTTC
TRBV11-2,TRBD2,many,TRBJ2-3,CASSMLWSLAGDRNTQYF,TGTGCCAGCAGCATGCTTTGGAGTCTAGCGGGAGATCGGAATACGCAGTATTTT
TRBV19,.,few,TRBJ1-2,CASSFRGFYGYTF,TGTGCCAGTAGCTTCAGGGGATTCTATGGCTACACCTTC
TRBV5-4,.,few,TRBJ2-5,CASSTASGEETQYF,TGTGCCAGCAGCACGGCATCTGGGGAGGAGACCCAGTACTTC
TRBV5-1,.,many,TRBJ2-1,CASASALGSVEQFF,TGCGCCAGTGCGTCGGCCCTTGGATCTGTTGAGCAGTTCTTC
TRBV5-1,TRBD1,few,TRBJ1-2,CASSLEQGVYGYTF,TGCGCCAGCAGCTTGGAACAGGGGGTCTATGGCTACACCTTC
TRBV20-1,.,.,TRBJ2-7,CSAREPDRYPYEQYF,TGCAGTGCTAGAGAACCCGACAGATACCCCTACGAGCAGTACTTC
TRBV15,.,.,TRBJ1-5,CATSRGSSVIQPQHF,TGTGCCACCAGCAGAGGTAGCAGTGTGATTCAGCCCCAGCATTTT
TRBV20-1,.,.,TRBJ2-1,CSARDPRAPNNGEQFF,TGCAGTGCTAGAGATCCCAGGGCGCCCAACAATGGTGAGCAGTTCTTC
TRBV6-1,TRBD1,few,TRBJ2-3,CASSSGTGTVADTQYF,TGTGCCAGCAGCTCCGGGACAGGGACGGTGGCAGATACGCAGTATTTT
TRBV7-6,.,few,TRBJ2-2,CASKVRATGELFF,TGTGCCAGCAAAGTTCGGGCCACCGGGGAGCTGTTTTTT
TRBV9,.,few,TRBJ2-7,CASSPHLRGNEQYF,TGTGCCAGCAGCCCCCATCTGAGGGGCAACGAGCAGTACTTC
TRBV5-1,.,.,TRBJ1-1,CASSPGSFMNTEAFF,TGCGCCAGCAGCCCCGGGTCATTTATGAACACTGAAGCTTTCTTT
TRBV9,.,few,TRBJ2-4,CASSVFGASFSAKNIQYF,TGTGCCAGCAGCGTATTCGGGGCATCCTTTTCAGCCAAAAACATTCAGTACTTC
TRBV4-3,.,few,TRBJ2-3,CASSPRPQPLHVSSTDTQYF,TGCGCCAGCAGCCCCCGACCCCAACCCTTGCACGTTTCAAGCACAGATACGCAGTATTTT
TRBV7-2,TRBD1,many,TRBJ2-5,CASSLAGTGGFGETQYF,TGTGCCAGCAGCTTAGCGGGGACAGGGGGTTTTGGGGAGACCCAGTACTTC
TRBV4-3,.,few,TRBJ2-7,CASSQAQGLLHEQYF,TGCGCCAGCAGCCAAGCGCAGGGCCTTCTCCACGAGCAGTACTTC
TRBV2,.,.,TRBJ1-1,CASSPRWVNTEAFF,TGTGCCAGCAGCCCCAGGTGGGTGAACACTGAAGCTTTCTTT
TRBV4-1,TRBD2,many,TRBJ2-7,CASSRNGGAYEQYF,TGCGCCAGCAGCCGTAACGGGGGGGCGTACGAGCAGTACTTC
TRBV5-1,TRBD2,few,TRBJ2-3,CASSFTGLEGPDTQYF,TGCGCCAGCAGCTTTACGGGACTAGAGGGCCCAGATACGCAGTATTTT
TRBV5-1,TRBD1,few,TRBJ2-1,CASSLSLTGGRNEQFF,TGCGCCAGCAGCTTGTCCCTCACAGGGGGTAGGAATGAGCAGTTCTTC
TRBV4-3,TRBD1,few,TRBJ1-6,CASSLSRGQGGSSPLHF,TGCGCCAGCAGCCTCTCTAGGGGGCAGGGGGGAAGCTCACCCCTCCACTTT
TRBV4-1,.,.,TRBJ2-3,CASSQYDGDSTDTQYF,TGCGCCAGCAGCCAGTATGACGGGGATAGCACAGATACGCAGTATTTT
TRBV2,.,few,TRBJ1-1,CASRTQGIAEAFF,TGTGCCAGCAGGACTCAGGGTATCGCTGAAGCTTTCTTT
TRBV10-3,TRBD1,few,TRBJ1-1,CATTKPGQGMVDTEAFF,TGTGCCACCACTAAACCGGGACAGGGAATGGTCGACACTGAAGCTTTCTTT
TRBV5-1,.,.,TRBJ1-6,CASSLGPATKASPLHF,TGCGCCAGCAGCTTGGGACCCGCAACAAAGGCCTCACCCCTCCACTTT
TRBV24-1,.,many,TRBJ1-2,CATSVAGNDGYTF,TGTGCCACCAGTGTCGCAGGGAACGATGGCTACACCTTC
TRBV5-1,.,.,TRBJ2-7,CASSLDRVSTYEQYF,TGCGCCAGCAGCTTGGACCGGGTTTCAACCTACGAGCAGTACTTC
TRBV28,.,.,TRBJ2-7,CASSFARRSYEQYF,TGTGCCAGCAGTTTTGCTAGGAGATCCTACGAGCAGTACTTC
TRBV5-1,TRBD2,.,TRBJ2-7,CASSLVAGDTYEQYF,TGCGCCAGCAGCTTGGTAGCGGGGGACACCTACGAGCAGTACTTC
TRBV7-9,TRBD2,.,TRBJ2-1,CATRVSGGSYNEQFF,TGTGCCACCAGAGTTAGCGGGGGGTCCTACAATGAGCAGTTCTTC
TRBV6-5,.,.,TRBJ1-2,CASSYSRAGLGYGYTF,TGTGCCAGCAGTTACTCGAGGGCAGGGTTGGGTTATGGCTACACCTTC
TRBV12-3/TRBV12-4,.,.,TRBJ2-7,CASRSLGSYEQYF,TGTGCCAGCAGATCTCTGGGCTCCTACGAGCAGTACTTC
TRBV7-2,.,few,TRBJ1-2,CASSFTGLGYTF,TGTGCCAGCAGCTTCACAGGGTTGGGCTACACCTTC
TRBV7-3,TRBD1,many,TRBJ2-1,CASSLDRGPYNEQFF,TGTGCCAGCAGCTTAGACAGGGGACCTTACAATGAGCAGTTCTTC
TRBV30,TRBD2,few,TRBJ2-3,CAMTSGTRRAQYF,TGTGCCATGACTAGCGGGACCCGGCGGGCGCAGTATTTT
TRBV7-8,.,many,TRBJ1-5,CASSSSHGSNQPQHF,TGTGCCAGCAGCAGTAGTCACGGGAGCAATCAGCCCCAGCATTTT
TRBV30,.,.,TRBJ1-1,CAWSGLLSRAFF,TGTGCCTGGAGTGGGCTGCTTAGCAGGGCTTTCTTT
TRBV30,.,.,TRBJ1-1,CAWRTGGVAFF,TGTGCCTGGAGGACCGGGGGTGTAGCTTTCTTT
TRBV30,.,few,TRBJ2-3,CAWSTTGPTDTQYF,TGTGCCTGGAGTACGACGGGACCCACAGATACGCAGTATTTT
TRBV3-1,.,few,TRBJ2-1,CASSQDWGVPYNEQFF,TGTGCCAGCAGCCAAGATTGGGGGGTCCCCTACAATGAGCAGTTCTTC